Described below is a single TCR beta chain sequence and its context. The specificity of this receptor is unknown. No much larger clone is present one base from it, and per-base qualities are unavailable. Trimming at the junction amounts to 3 bases on V and 8 bases on J, and the germline ends lie 8 bases apart. Based on the germline V gene, the CDR1 and CDR2 sequences are SGHTA and FQGTGA. The CDR3 sequence holds 13 residues, the cysteine and phenylalanine included. The DNA shown is the 39-base CDR3, in frame from base 1. The entry originates in a study of cytomegalovirus exposure and HLA in healthy donors (dated by TCRdb to 2017 to 2019). Broadly, across the study: In an earlier analysis of approximately 500 of the donors, around 300 Gb of sequence data and approximately 120 million unique TCR beta sequences from about 179 million T cells were reported. An early release that covered around 590 HLA-typed donors contained approximately 300 gigabases of sequencing data and tens of millions of unique TCR sequences. Of the approximately 400 genotyped donors, 80% to 90% were placed in the genetic ancestry cluster associated with self-reported Caucasian donors. The study was designed to test whether signatures of past pathogen exposure could be identified by cataloging public T cell receptors. The study profiled the T cell repertoires of 500 to 800 subjects by immunosequencing and related them to cytomegalovirus serostatus. Along with the 666-subject first cohort, a separate validation cohort of approximately 110 different subjects was used. High-throughput TCR immunosequencing, statistical association of individual TCRs with disease status, and machine learning were combined to predict cytomegalovirus infection status. A later analysis re-examined previously published TCR beta repertoires from 600 to 700 donors and added high-resolution HLA genotyping to investigate patterns of TCR occurrence. Rather than using new phenotypic data, the later analysis identified candidate immune exposures from TCR beta sequences and from how often those sequences occurred across donors. An earlier analysis of around 640 of the donors used high-throughput TCR beta sequencing to judge whether each TCR beta V gene segment behaved as functional or pseudogenic. Donor age, sex, ethnicity and CMV serostatus were compiled together with the repertoire data. In a later genetic analysis, genome-wide SNP genotypes for about three fifths of the roughly 670 donors were used, and that subset was treated as a discovery cohort. Every discovery cohort repertoire had been produced on one sequencing platform. HLA typing covered class I and class II loci at four-digit resolution. The number of donors typed differed by locus, with roughly 629-640 for A, B, C, DRB1 and DQB1, 522 for DQA1, approximately 570 for DPA1, and 400 to 490 for DPB1. Because of strong linkage in the cohort, roughly 5 DR-DQ haplotypes were treated as single units for association and clustering. Among around 400 genotyped donors of the cohort, an average of approximately 220,000 unique TCR beta nucleotide sequences was sequenced per donor, of which approximately 18% were non-productive.

Beyond this particular receptor, the publication reports: According to a later analysis, parvovirus B19, influenza, CMV and Epstein-Barr virus appeared linked to several top co-occurrence clusters. Correlated functional status among segregating V segments might reflect linkage disequilibrium, but an unknown experimental factor could not be ruled out. In an earlier analysis of several hundred of the donors, most TCR beta V segments were observed in productive rearrangements about 90% or about 30% of the time, broadly matching IMGT annotations. Because the 87-base-pair reads could not distinguish some IMGT-functional V segments, including TRBV6-2 and TRBV6-3, those segments were excluded. Presence/absence analyses assumed roughly uniform sequencing depth across donors, an assumption that may not hold. In a later genetic analysis, fewer N-insertions in productive TCRs were reported among donors in an Asian-associated ancestry cluster than the approximately 630-donor mean. In both the original and validation cohorts, the classifier was reported to diagnose cytomegalovirus status with high specificity and sensitivity. HLA typing was unavailable for some donors at each locus, so association tests used only the typed subset. A few of the identified cytomegalovirus-associated TCR beta chains were confirmed in vitro to be specific for cytomegalovirus antigens. The earlier analysis of nearly 600 of the donors excluded some 15 rarely observed V segments, including chromosome 9 orphons, because counts were too low. The cohort was sequenced for TCR beta chains only, and without alpha or paired-chain data the features that could be detected were limited. Most CMV-associated TCR beta chains appeared to be HLA-restricted in a later analysis, and the HLA associations seemed to be driven largely by CMV exposure. For the cohort, immune exposure information was limited to CMV serostatus. The sequencing pipeline was judged likely to have produced a cluster of highly shared sequence variants as a technical artifact. The authors suggested that the approach could potentially be generalized to other disease states and immunological phenotypes. In a later analysis, 15,000 to 20,000 TCR beta sequences were associated with specific HLA alleles at a false discovery rate of 0.05. Compared with equally common non-associated chains, HLA-associated TCR beta chains in a later analysis were more clonally expanded and had lower generation probabilities. An association between a missense DCLRE1C variant and V-gene and J-gene trimming of TCR beta chains was found in a later genetic analysis and replicated in an independent cohort. When HLA alleles, especially DR and DQ, strongly co-occurred, attributing TCR associations to individual alleles was difficult. In the study, about 150 TCR beta chains were listed as associated with cytomegalovirus. A later analysis found that TCR association rates varied across HLA loci, with DRB1 alleles showing the most associated TCRs and HLA-C alleles the fewest. Most TCR sequences were observed very rarely across donors, whereas some public TCRs were present in many individuals. A further reported finding was that TCR beta sequences accurately predicted the HLA-A and HLA-B alleles for most subjects in the first cohort.

The library was built by means of the immunoSEQ multiplex PCR assay. For the multiplex PCR, a mixture combining 60 forward primers for TCR Vbeta segments and 13 reverse primers for TCR Jbeta segments was used. The CDR3 region of rearranged TCR beta genes was amplified from genomic DNA by a multiplex PCR assay. On the Illumina HiSeq System, the amplified TCR beta libraries were sequenced as 87-base-pair reads. As for how the authors treated the data: A later analysis tallied about 77 million unique TCR beta chains across the 666 repertoires, and around 9.9 million of those chains were shared by two or more donors. Raw reads were error-corrected and collapsed into unique sequences by a nearest-neighbor algorithm in which closely related sequences were merged to remove PCR and sequencing errors. Alignment of CDR3 sequences to IMGT reference sequences was used to assign V, D and J gene segments. For a sequence to be retained, a match of at least six nucleotides was required to both a V gene segment and a J gene segment. Rearrangements were classified as productive when the CDR3 lacked stop codons and remained in frame with V and J, and all other rearrangements were classified as non-productive. CDR3 was defined by IMGT convention, running from the second conserved V-encoded cysteine to the conserved J-encoded phenylalanine. Sequences without an unambiguous match to a single V gene segment were excluded from the earlier analysis of a few hundred of the donors. In an earlier analysis of several hundred of the donors, V segments were called functional above 56.7% productive rearrangements and were called segregating when the between-donor standard deviation exceeded 5%. A statistical classification framework was built to diagnose cytomegalovirus status from the catalog of TCR beta chain sequences. V and J gene assignment, in a later analysis, came from comparing TCR nucleotide sequences with IMGT/GENE-DB human TR gene sequences. In a later analysis, CDR3 sequences and most-parsimonious VDJ recombination scenarios were assigned using the TCRdist pipeline. In a later analysis, each TCR beta chain was defined by its CDR3 amino acid sequence together with its V-gene family, and reads without a unique V-gene family were excluded. As a way to deal with suspected cross-contamination and a sequencing artifact, a later analysis dropped 592 nucleotide sequences that were highly shared and had low generation probability. A later analysis calculated a clonal expansion index for each public chain from normalized within-repertoire ranks of inferred template counts. A later analysis computed generation probabilities with a VDJ recombination model fitted to out-of-frame rearrangements, and checked the results against IGoR. A later analysis scored TCR-TCR, TCR-HLA and TCR-CMV co-occurrence with hypergeometric tests, applying a repertoire-size bias correction to TCR pairs. A later analysis estimated false discovery rates by permuting HLA or CMV assignments 20 times. In a later analysis, co-occurring TCRs were grouped with DBSCAN, and TCRdist sequence similarity was added when clustering was performed within HLA-allele-positive subsets. Repertoires with fewer than 30,000 or more than 120,000 public chains were left out of co-occurrence clustering, as were several repertoires with anomalous nucleotide sharing. This immuneACCESS table, as held by TCRdb, lists in-frame sequences with V and J called but not all clones. Of the missing ones, under half trace to an unresolved V gene in checked studies; the others have no known cause. That table supplies the V and J calls and clone size; D and trimming were determined from the DNA. The sample table records approximately 270,000 clones; 80% of these occur just once. Roughly 0.31% of the sample is held by the ten biggest clonotypes.

The cohort consisted of 670 or so healthy bone marrow donors. At the time of sampling, all cohort members were nominally healthy, though unrecorded immune exposures were likely present. The donor tested CMV seronegative and was one of the 352 seronegative cohort members. A peripheral blood sample was provided by each donor, and peripheral blood mononuclear cells were used for TCR beta sequencing. Genomic DNA was extracted from the blood cell samples with the Qiagen DNeasy Blood Extraction Kit. This chain joins TRBV7-3 to TRBJ1-6; the D gene is perhaps TRBD1, on 6 matching bases. The TCR was taken from a girl aged 2 to 9 in good health and CMV-seronegative. Sample: PBMCs. The DNA is TGTGCCAGCAGCTTGAACAGGGATTCACCCCTCCACTTT. Its translation is CASSLNRDSPLHF.